This TCR beta chain was documented in a study of blood T cell repertoires in COVID-19. Overall study context: Samples came from the United States, Italy and Spain, spanning acute and convalescent COVID-19. The analysed material was cDNA or gDNA that came from T cells, B-cell-depleted T cells, or PBMCs.

Per the study methods: Amplification of reference gene primers provided the estimated nucleated cell counts. TCRdb's copy holds only in-frame clones and misses some; the assay was immunoSEQ multiplex PCR. V and J calls and clone size are those listed in that table; D and trimming were worked out from the DNA. Of under 150,000 clones in the sample, approximately 80% were seen once. This CDR3 is 18 amino acids long. Per the germline V gene, CDR1 is KGHSH and CDR2 is LQKENI. Trimming took 2 bases from V and 1 from J; bases not matched to a gene: 8. This clonotype was obtained from a human donor in a cohort sampled during active COVID-19. Sequencing was carried out using peripheral blood. This chain links TRBV18 with TRBJ2-2, with 9 bases fitting TRBD2. In DNA form, the CDR3 reads TGTGCCAGCTCACCAACAGCACTAGCGGGCCAGAACACCGGGGAGCTGTTTTTT. It specifies CASSPTALAGQNTGELFF.